These T cell receptor beta chains were read from a single sample in a study of blood T cell repertoires in COVID-19. The data were produced by immunoSEQ multiplex PCR, yet TCRdb's version contains in-frame clones alone and is incomplete. This table has about 190,000 clones, roughly 80% appearing once. Sample: peripheral blood. The receptors were gathered from a middle-aged woman with acute or convalescent COVID-19. Both conserved end residues are part of each CDR3. The order of the fields is V gene, clone size, J gene, D gene, CDR3 DNA, CDR3 protein. The D gene is left open where the match is weak. Some rows have no size entry. The others give once, few or many, or a class for an expanded clone.

v_gene: TRBV19; abundance: NA; j_gene: TRBJ1-2; d_gene: TRBD1; CDR3nt: TGTGCCAGTATTCGGACAGGGGGCTATAACTATGGCTACACCTTC; CDR3aa: CASIRTGGYNYGYTF
v_gene: TRBV28; abundance: NA; j_gene: TRBJ1-5; d_gene: NA; CDR3nt: TGTGCCAGCAGCCGCGATCTAAATCAGCCCCAGCATTTT; CDR3aa: CASSRDLNQPQHF
v_gene: TRBV30; abundance: few; j_gene: TRBJ2-7; d_gene: TRBD1; CDR3nt: TGTGCCTGGGGAACCGGGACAGCTACCTACGAGCAGTACTTC; CDR3aa: CAWGTGTATYEQYF
v_gene: TRBV28; abundance: NA; j_gene: TRBJ1-4; d_gene: NA; CDR3nt: TGTGCCAGCAGGCCGAGGGAGGTCAGCGAAAAACTGTTTTTT; CDR3aa: CASRPREVSEKLFF
v_gene: TRBV5-1; abundance: once; j_gene: TRBJ2-3; d_gene: TRBD2; CDR3nt: TGCGCCAGCAGCTTAAGGACTAGCGCAGATACGCAGTATTTT; CDR3aa: CASSLRTSADTQYF
v_gene: TRBV24-1; abundance: NA; j_gene: TRBJ2-7; d_gene: TRBD1; CDR3nt: TGTGCCACCCTCCGGACAGGCCCTTGGAGCGAGCAGTACTTC; CDR3aa: CATLRTGPWSEQYF
v_gene: TRBV5-1; abundance: NA; j_gene: TRBJ1-1; d_gene: NA; CDR3nt: TGCGCCAGCAGCTTGATAACAGGTCCGACTGAAGCTTTCTTT; CDR3aa: CASSLITGPTEAFF
v_gene: TRBV10-3; abundance: NA; j_gene: TRBJ1-5; d_gene: TRBD1; CDR3nt: TGTGCCATCAGTGCTGCAGGGGGTGTTAATCAGCCCCAGCATTTT; CDR3aa: CAISAAGGVNQPQHF
v_gene: TRBV5-1; abundance: NA; j_gene: TRBJ1-1; d_gene: NA; CDR3nt: TGCGCCAGCAGCTTGACTCCGGTGGGGGGCACTGAAGCTTTCTTT; CDR3aa: CASSLTPVGGTEAFF
v_gene: TRBV5-6; abundance: NA; j_gene: TRBJ1-2; d_gene: TRBD1; CDR3nt: TGTGCCAGCCAAAGACTAATCGGGACAGGGGGCTTAAAGGGCTACACCTTC; CDR3aa: CASQRLIGTGGLKGYTF
v_gene: TRBV9; abundance: NA; j_gene: TRBJ1-1; d_gene: NA; CDR3nt: TGTGCCAGCAGCGTAGGACCGGGATCGTGGGGAACTGAAGCTTTCTTT; CDR3aa: CASSVGPGSWGTEAFF
v_gene: TRBV11-2; abundance: NA; j_gene: TRBJ2-1; d_gene: NA; CDR3nt: TGTGCCAGCAGCATAGGACAGCCCAATGAGCAGTTCTTC; CDR3aa: CASSIGQPNEQFF
v_gene: TRBV4-1; abundance: few; j_gene: TRBJ1-2; d_gene: NA; CDR3nt: TGCGCCAGCAGCCAAGATCGCACTTCCCCTTATGGCTACACCTTC; CDR3aa: CASSQDRTSPYGYTF
v_gene: TRBV2; abundance: NA; j_gene: TRBJ2-2; d_gene: NA; CDR3nt: TGTGCCAGCAGTGAACCGGACTTGAGGGTGTTTTTT; CDR3aa: CASSEPDLRVFF
v_gene: TRBV28; abundance: NA; j_gene: TRBJ1-4; d_gene: NA; CDR3nt: TGTGCCAGCACCACAGGGTACGAGGAAAAACTGTTTTTT; CDR3aa: CASTTGYEEKLFF
v_gene: TRBV3-1/TRBV3-2; abundance: once; j_gene: TRBJ2-7; d_gene: TRBD1; CDR3nt: TGTGCCACCGGGACAGGGGAATTCTACGAGCAGTACTTC; CDR3aa: CATGTGEFYEQYF
v_gene: TRBV28; abundance: NA; j_gene: TRBJ2-2; d_gene: TRBD1; CDR3nt: TGTGCCAGCAGTTCCTGGGACAGGGGGTTCACCGGGGAGCTGTTTTTT; CDR3aa: CASSSWDRGFTGELFF
v_gene: TRBV18; abundance: NA; j_gene: TRBJ1-1; d_gene: NA; CDR3nt: TGTGCCCGCTCACCACGGGGGGGGGAGGACACTGAAGCTTTCTTT; CDR3aa: CARSPRGGEDTEAFF
v_gene: TRBV5-5; abundance: NA; j_gene: TRBJ2-2; d_gene: TRBD1; CDR3nt: TGTGCCAGCAGTTGGGACAGGGCCACCGGGGAGCTGTTTTTT; CDR3aa: CASSWDRATGELFF
v_gene: TRBV6-5; abundance: NA; j_gene: TRBJ2-7; d_gene: NA; CDR3nt: TGTGCCAGCAGTCACGTAACAGTCTACGAGCAGTACTTC; CDR3aa: CASSHVTVYEQYF
v_gene: TRBV30; abundance: NA; j_gene: TRBJ2-1; d_gene: NA; CDR3nt: TGTGCCTGGAGTGTTATCCGCGGGCGGTATAGCTACAATGAGCAGTTCTTC; CDR3aa: CAWSVIRGRYSYNEQFF
v_gene: TRBV12-3/TRBV12-4; abundance: NA; j_gene: TRBJ1-2; d_gene: NA; CDR3nt: TGTGCCAGCAGTTTAAGGCGGGACTATGGCTACACCTTC; CDR3aa: CASSLRRDYGYTF
v_gene: TRBV10-1; abundance: NA; j_gene: TRBJ1-2; d_gene: NA; CDR3nt: TGCGCCAGCGGGGGGTCCTACTATGGCTACACCTTC; CDR3aa: CASGGSYYGYTF
v_gene: TRBV7-8; abundance: NA; j_gene: TRBJ2-3; d_gene: TRBD2; CDR3nt: TGTGCCAGCAGCCCTCCTCTAGCGGGAGTCGCAGATACGCAGTATTTT; CDR3aa: CASSPPLAGVADTQYF
v_gene: TRBV19; abundance: once; j_gene: TRBJ1-1; d_gene: NA; CDR3nt: TGTGCCAGTACCCTACAGGGAGCGAACACTGAAGCTTTCTTT; CDR3aa: CASTLQGANTEAFF
v_gene: TRBV19; abundance: few; j_gene: TRBJ1-6; d_gene: NA; CDR3nt: TGTGCCAGTAGTCACCGGACTGAGAATTCACCCCTCCACTTT; CDR3aa: CASSHRTENSPLHF
v_gene: TRBV28; abundance: NA; j_gene: TRBJ1-1; d_gene: NA; CDR3nt: TGTGCCAGCAGTTTTCGAGGGCCAGCTTTCTTT; CDR3aa: CASSFRGPAFF
v_gene: TRBV19; abundance: NA; j_gene: TRBJ1-3; d_gene: NA; CDR3nt: TGTGCCAGTAGTGCCGCCAGGGGCTCTGGAAACACCATATATTTT; CDR3aa: CASSAARGSGNTIYF
v_gene: TRBV13; abundance: NA; j_gene: TRBJ2-3; d_gene: TRBD2; CDR3nt: TGTGCCAGCTCTAGCGGGGGGGCTACAGATACGCAGTATTTT; CDR3aa: CASSSGGATDTQYF
v_gene: TRBV6-5; abundance: NA; j_gene: TRBJ2-7; d_gene: TRBD2; CDR3nt: TGTGCCAGCAGGCGGGGACTAGCCAGCTACGAGCAGTACTTC; CDR3aa: CASRRGLASYEQYF
v_gene: TRBV27; abundance: NA; j_gene: TRBJ2-1; d_gene: TRBD2; CDR3nt: TGTGCCAGTTCCGAGCGGGAGTCTAGGAATGAGCAGTTCTTC; CDR3aa: CASSERESRNEQFF
v_gene: TRBV11-1; abundance: NA; j_gene: TRBJ1-2; d_gene: TRBD1; CDR3nt: TGTGCCAGCAGCTTCACGGGACAGGGGGAGTATGGCTACACCTTC; CDR3aa: CASSFTGQGEYGYTF
v_gene: TRBV7-2; abundance: NA; j_gene: TRBJ2-3; d_gene: NA; CDR3nt: TGTGCCAGCAGCGAGAGGTATACGCAGTATTTT; CDR3aa: CASSERYTQYF
v_gene: TRBV5-1; abundance: NA; j_gene: TRBJ2-6; d_gene: NA; CDR3nt: TGCGCCAGCAGACCCCCAGGGGTACCCACCTCTGGGGCCAACGTCCTGACTTTC; CDR3aa: CASRPPGVPTSGANVLTF
v_gene: TRBV11-2; abundance: NA; j_gene: TRBJ2-1; d_gene: NA; CDR3nt: TGTGCCAGCAGAGGGGGAGCATCCGAGCAGTTCTTC; CDR3aa: CASRGGASEQFF
v_gene: TRBV7-9; abundance: NA; j_gene: TRBJ2-7; d_gene: NA; CDR3nt: TGTGCCAGCAGCTTAAAAGGGAGCTCCTACGAGCAGTACTTC; CDR3aa: CASSLKGSSYEQYF
v_gene: TRBV14; abundance: once; j_gene: TRBJ1-2; d_gene: NA; CDR3nt: TGTGCCAGCAGCGCTACAGCTAACTATGGCTACACCTTC; CDR3aa: CASSATANYGYTF
v_gene: TRBV6-1; abundance: NA; j_gene: TRBJ2-2; d_gene: NA; CDR3nt: TGTGCCAGCAGTGAAATACCACTAAACGGGGAGCTGTTTTTT; CDR3aa: CASSEIPLNGELFF
v_gene: TRBV19; abundance: NA; j_gene: TRBJ2-2; d_gene: NA; CDR3nt: TGTGCCAGTACTAACCGACAGGCCTATACCGGGGAGCTGTTTTTT; CDR3aa: CASTNRQAYTGELFF
v_gene: TRBV10-1; abundance: NA; j_gene: TRBJ2-4; d_gene: NA; CDR3nt: TGCGCCAGCACTAGAACAGGGTTTATGAAAGAGGCGGCCAAAAACATTCAGTACTTC; CDR3aa: CASTRTGFMKEAAKNIQYF
v_gene: TRBV7-9; abundance: NA; j_gene: TRBJ2-7; d_gene: TRBD1; CDR3nt: TGTGCCAGCAGCTTGACAGGGGATTCCTACGAGCAGTACTTC; CDR3aa: CASSLTGDSYEQYF
v_gene: TRBV9; abundance: NA; j_gene: TRBJ2-1; d_gene: TRBD2; CDR3nt: TGTGCCAGCAGCTCCCAACGGCTAGCGGGAGGCTTCAATGAGCAGTTCTTC; CDR3aa: CASSSQRLAGGFNEQFF
v_gene: TRBV27; abundance: NA; j_gene: TRBJ2-7; d_gene: TRBD1; CDR3nt: TGTGCCAGCAGTTTACCCGGGACAGGGGTTTACTTC; CDR3aa: CASSLPGTGVYF
v_gene: TRBV5-1; abundance: NA; j_gene: TRBJ2-5; d_gene: TRBD1; CDR3nt: TGCGCCAGCACGCAGGGGGCGACGGTTTGGGGAAAAGAGACCCAGTACTTC; CDR3aa: CASTQGATVWGKETQYF
v_gene: TRBV9; abundance: few; j_gene: TRBJ2-2; d_gene: TRBD2; CDR3nt: TGTGCCAGCAGCGGAATAGCTAGCGGGGGCTCCACCGGGGAGCTGTTTTTT; CDR3aa: CASSGIASGGSTGELFF
v_gene: TRBV27; abundance: NA; j_gene: TRBJ2-5; d_gene: TRBD2; CDR3nt: TGTGCCAGCAGTTTATCTGGGGCGACTAGCGGACAAGAAGAGACCCAGTACTTC; CDR3aa: CASSLSGATSGQEETQYF
v_gene: TRBV28; abundance: many; j_gene: TRBJ1-4; d_gene: TRBD1; CDR3nt: TGTGCCACCTCCGGGACAGCTAATGAAAAACTGTTTTTT; CDR3aa: CATSGTANEKLFF
v_gene: TRBV7-9; abundance: once; j_gene: TRBJ1-2; d_gene: NA; CDR3nt: TGTGCCAGCAGCTTAGAGGAGGCAGACTACTATGGCTACACCTTC; CDR3aa: CASSLEEADYYGYTF
v_gene: TRBV1; abundance: NA; j_gene: TRBJ1-5; d_gene: NA; CDR3nt: TGCACCAGCAGCCAAGATGCCAGGATAACCCAGCCCCAGCATTTT; CDR3aa: CTSSQDARITQPQHF
v_gene: TRBV29-1; abundance: NA; j_gene: TRBJ2-7; d_gene: NA; CDR3nt: TGCAGCGTTGGCGGTTTCCACGAGCAGTACTTC; CDR3aa: CSVGGFHEQYF
v_gene: TRBV11-1; abundance: NA; j_gene: TRBJ1-2; d_gene: NA; CDR3nt: TGTGCCAGCAGCCCCCATCGAGGGCCCGACGGTGGCTACACCTTC; CDR3aa: CASSPHRGPDGGYTF
v_gene: TRBV24-1; abundance: NA; j_gene: TRBJ2-5; d_gene: TRBD2; CDR3nt: TGTGCCACCGCGGGACTAGGAAGTCGAGAGACCCAGTACTTC; CDR3aa: CATAGLGSRETQYF
v_gene: TRBV28; abundance: once; j_gene: TRBJ2-7; d_gene: TRBD1; CDR3nt: TGTGCCAGCAGACCACAGGGGACCTACGAGCAGTACTTC; CDR3aa: CASRPQGTYEQYF
v_gene: TRBV18; abundance: once; j_gene: TRBJ1-3; d_gene: NA; CDR3nt: TGTGCCAGCTCACCACCGAGCGGGGACTCTGGAAACACCATATATTTT; CDR3aa: CASSPPSGDSGNTIYF
v_gene: TRBV30; abundance: NA; j_gene: TRBJ2-7; d_gene: NA; CDR3nt: TGTGCCTGGAGTTCCGGGTCCTACGAGCAGTACTTC; CDR3aa: CAWSSGSYEQYF
v_gene: TRBV24-1; abundance: NA; j_gene: TRBJ2-6; d_gene: NA; CDR3nt: TGTGCCACCAGCAGGGCGAGTGGGGCCAACGTCCTGACTTTC; CDR3aa: CATSRASGANVLTF